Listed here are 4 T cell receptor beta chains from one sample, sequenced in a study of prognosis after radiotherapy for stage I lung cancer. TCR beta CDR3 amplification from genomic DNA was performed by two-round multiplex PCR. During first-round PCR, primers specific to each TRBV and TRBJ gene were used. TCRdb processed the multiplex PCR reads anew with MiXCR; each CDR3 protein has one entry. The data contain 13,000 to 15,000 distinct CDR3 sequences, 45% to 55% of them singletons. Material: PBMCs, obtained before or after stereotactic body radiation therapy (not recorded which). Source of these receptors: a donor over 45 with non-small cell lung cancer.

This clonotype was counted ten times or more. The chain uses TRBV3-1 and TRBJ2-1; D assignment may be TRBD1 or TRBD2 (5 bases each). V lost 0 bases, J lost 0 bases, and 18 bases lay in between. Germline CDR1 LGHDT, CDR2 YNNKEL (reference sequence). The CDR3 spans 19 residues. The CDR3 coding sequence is TGTGCCAGCAGCCAAGATTTGGCTCGGGGCGGACGCTCCTACAATGAGCAGTTCTTC. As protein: CASSQDLARGGRSYNEQFF.

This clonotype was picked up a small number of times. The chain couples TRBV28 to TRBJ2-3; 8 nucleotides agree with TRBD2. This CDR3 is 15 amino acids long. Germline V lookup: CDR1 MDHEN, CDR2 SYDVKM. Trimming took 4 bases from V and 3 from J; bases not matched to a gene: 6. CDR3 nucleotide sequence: TGTGCCAGCAGTTCCGGGGAGCGGGAGACAGATACGCAGTATTTT. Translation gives CASSSGERETDTQYF.

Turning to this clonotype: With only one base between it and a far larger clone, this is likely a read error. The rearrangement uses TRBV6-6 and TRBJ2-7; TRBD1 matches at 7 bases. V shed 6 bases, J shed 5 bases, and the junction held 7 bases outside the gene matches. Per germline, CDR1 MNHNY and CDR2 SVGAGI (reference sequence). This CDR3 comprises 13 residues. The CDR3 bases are TGTGCCAGCAGAAGAACAGGGGTCAACGAGCAGTACTTC. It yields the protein CASRRTGVNEQYF.

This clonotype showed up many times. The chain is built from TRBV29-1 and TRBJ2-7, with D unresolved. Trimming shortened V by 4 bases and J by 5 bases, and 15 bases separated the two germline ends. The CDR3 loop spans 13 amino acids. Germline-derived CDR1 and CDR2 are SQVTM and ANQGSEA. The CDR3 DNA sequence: TGCAGCGTTGTACATAGGGTTCAGAACGAGCAGTACTTC. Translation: CSVVHRVQNEQYF.